Listed here is a single T cell receptor beta chain. The antigen is undetermined. Generated by immunoSEQ multiplex PCR, the TCRdb table keeps only in-frame clones and is missing some. This sample carries roughly 180,000 clones, around nine tenths of them seen once, and the ten largest clones take approximately 1.9%. Pooled samples include second doses given at about 4 or 12 weeks. The sample comes from a study of T cell responses to AZD1222 COVID-19 vaccine. The study's findings and limits: Seropositive at baseline were only a handful of AZD1222 recipients. Two AZD1222 doses significantly raised spike-specific TCR breadth and depth over controls. Reportedly, close to half of spike-specific TCRs are directed against unmutated variant regions.

The germline V and J ends were trimmed by 6 bases and 4 bases, with 12 bases remaining between them. The CDR3 contains 13 residues. The V gene is TRBV12-3 or TRBV12-4, the J gene TRBJ1-2, with D unresolved. The sample was peripheral blood, taken 28 days after the second AZD1222 dose. The sequence derives from an adult who received the AZD1222 COVID-19 vaccine. In DNA, the CDR3 is TGTGCCAGCAGCTCAGTGGTTCCCTATGGCTACACCTTC. It codes for CASSSVVPYGYTF.